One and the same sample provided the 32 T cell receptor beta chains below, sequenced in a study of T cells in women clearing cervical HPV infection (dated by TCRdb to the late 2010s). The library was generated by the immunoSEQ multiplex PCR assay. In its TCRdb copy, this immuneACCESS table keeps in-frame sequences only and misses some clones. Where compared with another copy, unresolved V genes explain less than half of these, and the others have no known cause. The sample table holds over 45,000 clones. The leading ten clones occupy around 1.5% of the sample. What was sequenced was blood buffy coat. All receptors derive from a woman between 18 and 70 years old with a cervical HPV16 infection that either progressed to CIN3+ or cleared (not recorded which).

This CDR3 is CSARDTRQGALGYTF. The DNA read from the CDR3 is TGCAGTGCTAGAGATACGAGACAGGGGGCGCTTGGC. The chain is built from TRBV20-1 and TRBJ1-2; 10 nucleotides align to TRBD1. Sequencing ends 3 residues short of the CDR3 end; the germline J gene provides the rest. Trimming at V came to 0 bases and at J to 7 bases, leaving 8 bases not matched to a gene. There are 15 residues in the CDR3. Looked up from germline, CDR1 is DFQATT and CDR2 is SNEGSKA (reference sequence).

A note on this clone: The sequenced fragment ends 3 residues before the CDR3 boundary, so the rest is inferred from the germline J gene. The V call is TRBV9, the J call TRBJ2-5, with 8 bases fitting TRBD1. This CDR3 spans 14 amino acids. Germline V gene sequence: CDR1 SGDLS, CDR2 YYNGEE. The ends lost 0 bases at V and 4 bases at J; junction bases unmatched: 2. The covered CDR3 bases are TGTGCCAGCAGCGTAGTGGACAGGGTAGAGACC. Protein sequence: CASSVVDRVET. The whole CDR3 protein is CASSVVDRVETQYF. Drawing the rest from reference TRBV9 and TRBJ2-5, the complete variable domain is DSGVTQTPKHLITATGQRVTLRCSPRSGDLSVYWYQQSLDQGLQFLIQYYNGEERAKGNILERFSAQQFPDLHSELNLSSLELGDSALYFCASSVVDRVETQYFGPGTRLLVL.

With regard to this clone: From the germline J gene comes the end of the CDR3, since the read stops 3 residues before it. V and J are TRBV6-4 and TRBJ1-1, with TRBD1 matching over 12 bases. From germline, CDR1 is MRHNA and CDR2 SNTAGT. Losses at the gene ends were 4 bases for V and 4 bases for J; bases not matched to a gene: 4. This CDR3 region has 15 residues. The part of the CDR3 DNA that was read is TGTGCCAGCAGTGTAGGGACAGGGGGCGGCACTGAA. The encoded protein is CASSVGTGGGTE. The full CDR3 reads CASSVGTGGGTEAFF.

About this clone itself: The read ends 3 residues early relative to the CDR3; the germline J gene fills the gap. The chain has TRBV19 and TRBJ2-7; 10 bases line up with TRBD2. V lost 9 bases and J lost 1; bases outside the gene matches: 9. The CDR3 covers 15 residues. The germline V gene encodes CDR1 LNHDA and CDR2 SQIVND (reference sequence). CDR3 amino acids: CARYILAGASYEQYF. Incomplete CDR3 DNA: TGTGCCAGATATATTCTAGCGGGGGCATCCTACGAG.

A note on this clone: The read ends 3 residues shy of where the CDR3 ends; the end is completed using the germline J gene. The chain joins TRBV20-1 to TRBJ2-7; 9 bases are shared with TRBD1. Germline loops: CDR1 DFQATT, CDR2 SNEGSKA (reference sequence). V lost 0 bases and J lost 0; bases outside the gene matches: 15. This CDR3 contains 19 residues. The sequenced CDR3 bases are TGCAGTGCTAGAGATCCGGGACAGGGTGGGCCCCTAAACTCCTACGAG. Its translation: CSARDPGQGGPLNSYE. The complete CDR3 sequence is CSARDPGQGGPLNSYEQYF.

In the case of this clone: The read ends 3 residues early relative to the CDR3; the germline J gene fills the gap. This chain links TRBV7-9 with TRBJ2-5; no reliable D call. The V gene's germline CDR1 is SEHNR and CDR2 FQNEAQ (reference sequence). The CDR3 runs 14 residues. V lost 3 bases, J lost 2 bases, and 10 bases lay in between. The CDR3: CASSFTVSQETQYF. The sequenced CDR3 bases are TGTGCCAGCAGCTTTACAGTTTCGCAAGAGACC.

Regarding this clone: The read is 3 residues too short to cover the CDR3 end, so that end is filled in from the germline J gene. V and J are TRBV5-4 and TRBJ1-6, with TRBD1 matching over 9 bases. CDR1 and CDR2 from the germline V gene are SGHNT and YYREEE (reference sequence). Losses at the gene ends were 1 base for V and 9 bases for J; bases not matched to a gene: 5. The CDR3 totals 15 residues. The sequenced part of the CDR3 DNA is TGTGCCAGCAGCTTGATGGGGACAGGGAGTTCACCC. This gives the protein CASSLMGTGSSP. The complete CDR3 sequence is CASSLMGTGSSPLHF.

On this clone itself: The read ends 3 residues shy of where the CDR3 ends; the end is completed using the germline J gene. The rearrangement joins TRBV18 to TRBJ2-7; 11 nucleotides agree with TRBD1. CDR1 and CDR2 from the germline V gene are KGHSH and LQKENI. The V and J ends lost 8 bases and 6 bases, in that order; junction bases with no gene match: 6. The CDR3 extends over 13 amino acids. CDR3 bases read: TGTGCCAGCCACCCCGGGACAGGGGGCGAG. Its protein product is CASHPGTGGE. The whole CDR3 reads CASHPGTGGEQYF.

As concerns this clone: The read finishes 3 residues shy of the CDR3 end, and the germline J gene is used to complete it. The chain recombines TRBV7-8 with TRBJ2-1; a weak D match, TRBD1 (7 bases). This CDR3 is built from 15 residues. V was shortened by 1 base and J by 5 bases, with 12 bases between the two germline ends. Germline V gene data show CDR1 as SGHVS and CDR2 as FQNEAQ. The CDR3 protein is CASSLGQGGNNEQFF. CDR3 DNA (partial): TGTGCCAGCAGCTTAGGGCAGGGGGGCAACAATGAG.

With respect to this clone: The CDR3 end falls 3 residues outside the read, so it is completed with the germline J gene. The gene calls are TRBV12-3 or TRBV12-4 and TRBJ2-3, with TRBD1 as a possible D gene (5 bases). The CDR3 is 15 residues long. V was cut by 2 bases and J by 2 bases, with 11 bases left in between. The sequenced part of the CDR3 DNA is TGTGCCAGCAGTTTATCAGGGAAGTCCACAGATACG. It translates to CASSLSGKSTDT. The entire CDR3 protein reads CASSLSGKSTDTQYF.

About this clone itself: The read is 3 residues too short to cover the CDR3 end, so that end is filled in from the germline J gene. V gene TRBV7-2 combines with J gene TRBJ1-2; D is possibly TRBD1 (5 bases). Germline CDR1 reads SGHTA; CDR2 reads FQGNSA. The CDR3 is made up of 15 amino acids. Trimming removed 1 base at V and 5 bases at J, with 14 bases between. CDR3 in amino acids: CASSLVSGQNYGYTF. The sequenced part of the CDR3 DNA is TGTGCCAGCAGCTTAGTCTCAGGACAAAATTATGGC.

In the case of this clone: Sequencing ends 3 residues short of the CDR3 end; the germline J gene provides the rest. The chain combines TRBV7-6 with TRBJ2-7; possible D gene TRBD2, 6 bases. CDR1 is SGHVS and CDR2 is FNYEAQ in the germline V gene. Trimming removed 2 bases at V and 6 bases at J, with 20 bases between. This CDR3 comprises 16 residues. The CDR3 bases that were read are TGTGCCAGCAGCTTACTAACGAGGGGACTGGGGGGCGAG. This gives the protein CASSLLTRGLGGE. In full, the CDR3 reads CASSLLTRGLGGEQYF.

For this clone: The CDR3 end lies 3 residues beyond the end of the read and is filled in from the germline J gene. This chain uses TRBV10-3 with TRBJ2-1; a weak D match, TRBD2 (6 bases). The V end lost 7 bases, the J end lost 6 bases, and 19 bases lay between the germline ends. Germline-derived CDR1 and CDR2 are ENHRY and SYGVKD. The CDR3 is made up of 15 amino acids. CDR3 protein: CAITSRELAINEQFF. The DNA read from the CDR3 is TGTGCCATCACTTCCCGGGAACTAGCCATCAATGAG.

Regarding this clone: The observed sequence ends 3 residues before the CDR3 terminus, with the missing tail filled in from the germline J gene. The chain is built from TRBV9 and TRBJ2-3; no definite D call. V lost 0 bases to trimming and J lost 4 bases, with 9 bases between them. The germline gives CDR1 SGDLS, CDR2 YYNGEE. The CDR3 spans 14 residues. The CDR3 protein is CASSVASSADTQYF. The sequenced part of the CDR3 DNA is TGTGCCAGCAGCGTAGCCTCTTCCGCAGATACG.

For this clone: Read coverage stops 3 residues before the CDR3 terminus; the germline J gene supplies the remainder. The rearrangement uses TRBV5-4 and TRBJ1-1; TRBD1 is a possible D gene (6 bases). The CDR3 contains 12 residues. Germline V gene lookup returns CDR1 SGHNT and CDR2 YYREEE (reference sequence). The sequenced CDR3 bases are TGTGCCAGCACCTCTCTAGGGACAGAA. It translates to CASTSLGTE. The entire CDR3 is CASTSLGTEAFF.

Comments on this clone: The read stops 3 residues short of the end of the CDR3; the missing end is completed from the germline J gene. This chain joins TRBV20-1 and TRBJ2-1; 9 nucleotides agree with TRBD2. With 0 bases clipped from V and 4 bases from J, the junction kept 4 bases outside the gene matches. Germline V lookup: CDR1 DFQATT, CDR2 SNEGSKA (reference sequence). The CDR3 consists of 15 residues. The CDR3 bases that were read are TGCAGTGCTAGAGAACTAGCGGGCGGGTACAATGAG. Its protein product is CSARELAGGYNE. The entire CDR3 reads CSARELAGGYNEQFF.

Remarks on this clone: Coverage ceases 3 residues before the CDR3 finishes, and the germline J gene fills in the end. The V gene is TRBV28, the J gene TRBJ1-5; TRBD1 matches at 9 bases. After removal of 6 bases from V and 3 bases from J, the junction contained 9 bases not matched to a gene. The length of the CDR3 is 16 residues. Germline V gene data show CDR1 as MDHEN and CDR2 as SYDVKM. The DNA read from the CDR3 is TGTGCCAGCAGATCATCTACAGGGGGCCACAATCAGCCC. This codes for CASRSSTGGHNQP. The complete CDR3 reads CASRSSTGGHNQPQHF.

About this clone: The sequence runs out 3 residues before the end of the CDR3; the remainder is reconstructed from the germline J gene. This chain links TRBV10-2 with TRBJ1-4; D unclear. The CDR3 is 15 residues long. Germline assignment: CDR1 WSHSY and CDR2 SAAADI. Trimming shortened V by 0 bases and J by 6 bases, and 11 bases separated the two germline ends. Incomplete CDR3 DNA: TGCGCCAGCAGTGAGTCGAACCCTCAGGATGAAAAA. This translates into CASSESNPQDEK. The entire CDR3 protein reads CASSESNPQDEKLFF.

The CDR3 spells CASSIDSGGWSGYTF. The CDR3 bases that were read are TGTGCCAGCAGTATTGACTCGGGGGGCTGGAGTGGC. This chain joins TRBV5-4 and TRBJ1-2, with D perhaps matching TRBD1 (6 bases). The read stops 3 residues short of the end of the CDR3; the missing end is completed from the germline J gene. V lost 5 bases and J 7 bases, leaving 21 bases between the germline ends. The CDR3 is made up of 15 amino acids. From germline, CDR1 is SGHNT and CDR2 YYREEE (reference sequence).

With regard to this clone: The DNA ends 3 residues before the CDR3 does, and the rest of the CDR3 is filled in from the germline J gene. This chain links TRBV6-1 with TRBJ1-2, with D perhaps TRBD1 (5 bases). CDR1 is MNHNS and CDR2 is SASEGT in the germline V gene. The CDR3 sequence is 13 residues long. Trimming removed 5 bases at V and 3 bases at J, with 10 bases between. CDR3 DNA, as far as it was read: TGTGCCAGCAGTCAAGACAGAGACTATGGC. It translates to CASSQDRDYG. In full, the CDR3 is CASSQDRDYGYTF.

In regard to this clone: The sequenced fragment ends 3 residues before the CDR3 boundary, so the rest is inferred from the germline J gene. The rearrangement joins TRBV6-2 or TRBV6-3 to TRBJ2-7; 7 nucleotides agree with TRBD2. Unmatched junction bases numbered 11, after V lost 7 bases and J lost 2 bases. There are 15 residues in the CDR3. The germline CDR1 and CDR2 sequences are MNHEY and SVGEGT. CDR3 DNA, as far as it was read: TGTGCCAGCACTCCATTTCGGGGGGAAACCTACGAG. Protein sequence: CASTPFRGETYE. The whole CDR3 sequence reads CASTPFRGETYEQYF.

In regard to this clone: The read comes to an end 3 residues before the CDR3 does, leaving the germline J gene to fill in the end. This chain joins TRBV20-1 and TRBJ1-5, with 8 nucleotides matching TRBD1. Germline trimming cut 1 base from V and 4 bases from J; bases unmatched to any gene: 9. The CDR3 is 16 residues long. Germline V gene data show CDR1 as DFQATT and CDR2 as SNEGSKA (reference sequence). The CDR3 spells CSARGQGTGVNQPQHF. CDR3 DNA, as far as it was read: TGCAGTGCTAGAGGTCAGGGGACAGGAGTTAATCAGCCC.

CDR3: CASSLTTGGSYNEQFF. The CDR3 bases that were read are TGTGCCAGCAGCTTAACCACAGGAGGCTCCTACAATGAG. The chain joins TRBV7-7 to TRBJ2-1; either TRBD1 or TRBD2 may supply D (5 bases each). The read terminates 3 residues ahead of where the CDR3 ends, so the germline J gene completes it. This CDR3 contains 16 residues. Germline V lookup: CDR1 SSHAT, CDR2 FNYEAQ (reference sequence). Trimming removed 2 bases from V and 0 bases from J, with 11 bases in between.

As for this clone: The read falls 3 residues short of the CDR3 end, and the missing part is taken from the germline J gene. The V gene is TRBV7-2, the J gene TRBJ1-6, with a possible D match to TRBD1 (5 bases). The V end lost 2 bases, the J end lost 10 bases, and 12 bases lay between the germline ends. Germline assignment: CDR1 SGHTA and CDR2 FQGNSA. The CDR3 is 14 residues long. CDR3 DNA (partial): TGTGCCAGCAGCTTATCATGGGGGGTATCACCC. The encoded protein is CASSLSWGVSP. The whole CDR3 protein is CASSLSWGVSPLHF.

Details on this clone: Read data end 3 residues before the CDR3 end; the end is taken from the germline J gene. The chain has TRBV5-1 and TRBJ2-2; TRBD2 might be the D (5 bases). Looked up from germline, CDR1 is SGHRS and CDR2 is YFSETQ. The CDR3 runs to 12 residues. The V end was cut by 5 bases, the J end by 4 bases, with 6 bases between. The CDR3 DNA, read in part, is TGCGCCAGCAGGGCGGGCACCGGGGAG. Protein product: CASRAGTGE. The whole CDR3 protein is CASRAGTGELFF.

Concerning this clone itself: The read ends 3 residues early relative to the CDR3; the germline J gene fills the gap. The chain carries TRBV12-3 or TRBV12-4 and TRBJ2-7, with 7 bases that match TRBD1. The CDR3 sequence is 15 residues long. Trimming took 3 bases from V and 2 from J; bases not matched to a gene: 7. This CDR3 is CASSFRGHLTYEQYF. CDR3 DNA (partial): TGTGCCAGCAGTTTTAGGGGGCACTTAACCTACGAG.

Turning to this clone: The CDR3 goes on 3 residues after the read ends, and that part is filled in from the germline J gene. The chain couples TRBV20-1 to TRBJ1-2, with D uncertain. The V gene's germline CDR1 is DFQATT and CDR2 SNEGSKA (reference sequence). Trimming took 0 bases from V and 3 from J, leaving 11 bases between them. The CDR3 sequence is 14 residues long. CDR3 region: CSARDRMRDYGYTF. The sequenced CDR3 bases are TGCAGTGCTAGAGACCGCATGAGGGACTATGGC.

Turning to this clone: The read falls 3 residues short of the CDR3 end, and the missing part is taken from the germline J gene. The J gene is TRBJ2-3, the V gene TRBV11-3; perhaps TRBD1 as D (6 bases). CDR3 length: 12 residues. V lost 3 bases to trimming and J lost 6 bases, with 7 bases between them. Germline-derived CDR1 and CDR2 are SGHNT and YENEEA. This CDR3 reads CASSFRGDTQYF. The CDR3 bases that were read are TGTGCCAGCAGCTTTAGGGGGGATACG.

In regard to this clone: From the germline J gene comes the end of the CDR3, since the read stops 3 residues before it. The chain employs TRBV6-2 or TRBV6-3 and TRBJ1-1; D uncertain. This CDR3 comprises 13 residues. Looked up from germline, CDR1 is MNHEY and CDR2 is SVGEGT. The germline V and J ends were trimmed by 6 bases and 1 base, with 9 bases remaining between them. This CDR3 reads CASRRAGNTEAFF. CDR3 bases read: TGTGCCAGCAGACGTGCGGGGAACACTGAA.

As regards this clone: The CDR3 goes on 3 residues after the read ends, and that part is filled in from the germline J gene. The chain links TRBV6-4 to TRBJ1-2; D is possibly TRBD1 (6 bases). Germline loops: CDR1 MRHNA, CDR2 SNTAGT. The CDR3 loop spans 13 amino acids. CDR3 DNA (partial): TGTGCCAGCAGCGAGGGCACAGGGCTAGGC. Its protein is CASSEGTGLG. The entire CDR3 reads CASSEGTGLGYTF.

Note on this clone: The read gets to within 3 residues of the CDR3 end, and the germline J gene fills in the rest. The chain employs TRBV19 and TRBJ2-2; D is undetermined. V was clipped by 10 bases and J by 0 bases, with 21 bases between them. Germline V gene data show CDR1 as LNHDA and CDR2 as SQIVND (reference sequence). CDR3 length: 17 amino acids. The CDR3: CATTPLIGQSNTGELFF. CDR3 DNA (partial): TGTGCCACCACTCCCTTGATTGGGCAGTCGAACACCGGGGAG.

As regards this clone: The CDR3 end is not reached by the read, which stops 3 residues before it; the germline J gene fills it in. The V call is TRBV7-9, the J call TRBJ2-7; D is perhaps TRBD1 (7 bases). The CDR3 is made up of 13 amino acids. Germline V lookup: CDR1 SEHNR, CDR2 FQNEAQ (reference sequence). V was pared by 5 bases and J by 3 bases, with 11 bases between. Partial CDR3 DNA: TGTGCCAGCAGCGAGCAGGGGGGCTACGAG. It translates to CASSEQGGYE. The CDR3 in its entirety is CASSEQGGYEQYF.